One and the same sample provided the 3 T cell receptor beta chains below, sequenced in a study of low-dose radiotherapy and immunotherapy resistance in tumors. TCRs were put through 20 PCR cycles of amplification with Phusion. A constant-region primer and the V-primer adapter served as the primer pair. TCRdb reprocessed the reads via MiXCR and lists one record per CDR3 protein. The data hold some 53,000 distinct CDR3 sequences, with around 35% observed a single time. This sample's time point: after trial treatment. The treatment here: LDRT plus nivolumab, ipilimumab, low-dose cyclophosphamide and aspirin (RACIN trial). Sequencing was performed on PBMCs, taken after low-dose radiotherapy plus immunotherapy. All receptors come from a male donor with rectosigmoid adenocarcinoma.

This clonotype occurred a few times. DNA of the CDR3: TGTGCCAGCCCCCCAACCGGGGGGGTGGGAGATACGCAGTATTTT. Encoded protein: CASPPTGGVGDTQYF. The chain joins TRBV28 to TRBJ2-3, with 8 bases matching TRBD2. Per the germline V gene, CDR1 is MDHEN and CDR2 is SYDVKM. The CDR3 extends over 15 amino acids. V was clipped by 8 bases and J by 5 bases; unmatched bases: 12.

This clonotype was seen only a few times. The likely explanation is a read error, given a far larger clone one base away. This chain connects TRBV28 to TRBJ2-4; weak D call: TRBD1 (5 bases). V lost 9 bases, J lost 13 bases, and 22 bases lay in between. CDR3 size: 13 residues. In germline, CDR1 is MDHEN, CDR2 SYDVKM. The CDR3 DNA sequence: TGTGCCAGTACCGACAGCGTCCACAATGAGCAGTACTTC. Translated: CASTDSVHNEQYF.

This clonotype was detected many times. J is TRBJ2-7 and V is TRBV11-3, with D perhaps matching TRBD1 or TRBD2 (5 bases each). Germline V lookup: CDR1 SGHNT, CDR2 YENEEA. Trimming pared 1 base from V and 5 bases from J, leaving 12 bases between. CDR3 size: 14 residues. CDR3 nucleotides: TGTGCCAGCAGCTTAGGGGCCAGGGAGAACGAGCAGTACTTC. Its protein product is CASSLGARENEQYF.